These 9 T cell receptor beta chains share one sample of origin, sequenced in a study of beta chain features in type 1 diabetes (dated by TCRdb to between 2018 and 2020). The method behind the library was the immunoSEQ multiplex PCR assay. All of the isolated RNA was reverse transcribed with the High Capacity cDNA Reverse Transcription Kit, so expressed TCRB transcripts were sequenced. In its TCRdb copy, this immuneACCESS table keeps in-frame sequences only and misses some clones. Where compared with another copy, unresolved V genes explain less than half of these, and the others have no known cause. This sample gives 130,000 to 150,000 clones in total; around 50% of them show up just once. The top ten clonotypes cover 0.4% to 0.5% of the sample. Sequencing input: Tregs from blood. The sample's cell subset or site label, decoded: regulatory CD4+ T cells. These TCRs come from a man aged 18 to 30 in good health.

This sequence joins TRBV7-6 and TRBJ2-7, with D possibly being TRBD2 (5 bases). V was shortened by 0 bases and J by 5 bases, with 14 bases between the two germline ends. Germline lookup yields CDR1 SGHVS and CDR2 FNYEAQ. CDR3 length equals 15 residues. CDR3 DNA: TGTGCCAGCAGCTTAGCCGCTCTCTCGGGGAACGAGCAGTACTTC. Amino acids: CASSLAALSGNEQYF.

J is TRBJ2-7 and V is TRBV5-6, with a weak D call TRBD1 (5 bases). Between the trimmed V and J ends, which lost 5 bases and 7 bases, there was a span of 22 bases. Per germline, CDR1 SGHDT and CDR2 YYEEEE. This CDR3 region has 15 residues. CDR3 DNA sequence: TGTGCCAGCAGGGGAACCGAGACAGTTGATACGGAGCAGTACTTC. Its protein is CASRGTETVDTEQYF.

The rearrangement uses TRBV28 and TRBJ1-1; D perhaps matches TRBD1 (5 bases). V was cut by 6 bases and J by 5 bases, with 7 bases left in between. The CDR3 extends over 11 amino acids. The germline V gene encodes CDR1 MDHEN and CDR2 SYDVKM. In DNA, the CDR3 is TGTGCCAGCAGAGGGGAAACTGAAGCTTTCTTT. Amino acids: CASRGETEAFF.

This clone was counted a few times. The chain couples TRBV5-1 to TRBJ1-1, with D uncertain. The CDR3 totals 13 residues. The ends were cut back, 1 base at V and 1 base at J, with 5 bases in the middle. Looked up from germline, CDR1 is SGHRS and CDR2 is YFSETQ. CDR3 bases: TGCGCCAGCAGCTTGTCCTGGAACACTGAAGCTTTCTTT. It yields the protein CASSLSWNTEAFF. Drawing the rest from reference TRBV5-1 and TRBJ1-1, the complete variable domain is KAGVTQTPRYLIKTRGQQVTLSCSPISGHRSVSWYQQTPGQGLQFLFEYFSETQRNKGNFPGRFSGRQFSNSRSEMNVSTLELGDSALYLCASSLSWNTEAFFGQGTRLTVV.

This clone has only one observation. The chain couples TRBV30 to TRBJ2-5, with 12 bases matching TRBD2. V gave up 2 bases and J gave up 5 bases; unmatched junction bases: 15. Germline lookup yields CDR1 GTSNPN and CDR2 SVGIG (reference sequence). CDR3 length: 18 residues. CDR3 amino acids: CAWSPRGGLAGWVETQYF. In DNA, the CDR3 is TGTGCCTGGAGTCCCCGAGGAGGACTAGCGGGGTGGGTCGAGACCCAGTACTTC.

There are a few counts of this clone. V usage is TRBV7-3 and J usage is TRBJ2-3, with a tentative D call TRBD1 (5 bases). Looked up from germline, CDR1 is SGHTA and CDR2 is FQGTGA. V lost 6 bases, J lost 0 bases, and 10 bases lay in between. The CDR3 is 14 amino acids. In DNA, the CDR3 is TGTGCCAGCAGGCCGGACACTAGCACAGATACGCAGTATTTT. Translation gives CASRPDTSTDTQYF.

CDR3: CASSLSLGQGVYEQYF. Written as DNA, the CDR3 is TGTGCCAGCAGCTTAAGCTTGGGACAGGGGGTTTACGAGCAGTACTTC. V is TRBV7-2 and J is TRBJ2-7; 11 nucleotides match TRBD1. In germline, CDR1 is SGHTA, CDR2 FQGNSA. The CDR3 covers 16 residues. V shed 2 bases, J shed 4 bases, and the junction held 7 bases outside the gene matches.

This clone turned up a few times. V usage is TRBV5-6 and J usage is TRBJ2-2, with 8 bases matching TRBD2. Per germline, CDR1 SGHDT and CDR2 YYEEEE. The CDR3 spans 17 residues. V lost 4 bases, J lost 12 bases, and 20 bases stayed unmatched. The CDR3, as DNA: TGTGCCAGCAGCCCGGGGACTAGTTCAATTAGGAACTTCAAGCTGTTTTTT. Translating it yields CASSPGTSSIRNFKLFF.

The rearrangement uses TRBV7-3 and TRBJ2-3, with a possible D match to TRBD2 (7 bases). Trimming took 6 bases from V and 2 from J, leaving 15 bases between them. This CDR3 is built from 15 residues. CDR1 and CDR2 (germline): SGHTA, FQGTGA. CDR3 amino acids: CASSTRGLLTDTQYF. CDR3 nucleotide sequence: TGTGCCAGCAGTACGCGGGGGCTGCTCACAGATACGCAGTATTTT.